This TCR beta chain was identified during a study of Ad26.COV2.S vaccination and SARS-CoV-2 variants. Treatment here: roughly 18 received Ad26.COV2.S at low or high dose, single or two shots; 5 received placebo; per-sample allocation not given. All samples were drawn on day 63, counting from the first vaccine or placebo injection. Trimming took off 3 bases at V and 8 bases at J, with 11 bases between the two ends. Germline V gene lookup returns CDR1 LNHDA and CDR2 SQIVND (reference sequence). CDR3 length: 13 residues. Sequencing used immunoSEQ multiplex PCR; TCRdb keeps in-frame clones, though not all of them. Found here are about 450,000 clones, about 91% of them singletons; the top ten hold approximately 2.5%.

The chain links TRBV19 to TRBJ2-1; maybe TRBD1 (6 bases). This specimen consisted of peripheral blood, obtained in a trial of Ad26.COV2.S vaccine versus placebo. The clonotype was recovered from a person between 18 and 65 years old who received the Ad26.COV2.S COVID-19 vaccine or a placebo. The CDR3 sequence: CASSIRGFDEQFF. The CDR3 region has the DNA TGTGCCAGTAGTATTAGGGGGTTCGATGAGCAGTTCTTC.